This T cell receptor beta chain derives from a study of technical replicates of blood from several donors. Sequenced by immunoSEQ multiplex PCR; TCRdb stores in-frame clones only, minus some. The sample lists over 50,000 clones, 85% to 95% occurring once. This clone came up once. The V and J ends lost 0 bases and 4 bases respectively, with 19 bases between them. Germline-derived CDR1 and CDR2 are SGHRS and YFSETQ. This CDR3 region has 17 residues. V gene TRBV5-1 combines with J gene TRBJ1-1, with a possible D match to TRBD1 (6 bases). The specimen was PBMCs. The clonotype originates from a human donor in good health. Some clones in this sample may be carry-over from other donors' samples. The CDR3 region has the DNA TGCGCCAGCAGCTTGGTCAACCAAGTAAACAGGGCCACTGAAGCTTTCTTT. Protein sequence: CASSLVNQVNRATEAFF.